What follows are 23 T cell receptor beta chains derived from one specimen sequenced in a study of T cell changes during pregnancy in multiple sclerosis. Measured with immunoSEQ multiplex PCR; TCRdb has only the in-frame clones, and not every one. This table holds some 40,000 clones, approximately 90% found once. The material was CD4+ T cells from peripheral blood mononuclear cells, obtained in the first trimester of pregnancy. The receptors come from a female donor with multiple sclerosis, enrolled in a pregnancy study.

This clone was detected once. The chain recombines TRBV27 with TRBJ1-2; D is perhaps TRBD1 (6 bases). The CDR3 extends over 13 amino acids. CDR1 and CDR2 (germline): MNHEY, SMNVEV (reference sequence). V lost 3 bases to trimming and J lost 5 bases, with 10 bases between them. This chain's CDR3 is CASSFWGPYGYTF. CDR3 coding DNA: TGTGCCAGCAGTTTTTGGGGGCCGTATGGCTACACCTTC.

The chain links TRBV5-8 to TRBJ1-2; D remains unclear. CDR1 and CDR2 from the germline V gene are SGHTS and YDEGEE. The CDR3 length is 15 residues. V was shortened by 4 bases and J by 2 bases, with 15 bases between the two germline ends. The DNA of the CDR3 is TGTGCCAGCAGCCTGCCGAATAACCTAAACTATGGCTACACCTTC. It encodes CASSLPNNLNYGYTF. Together with reference TRBV5-8 and TRBJ1-2, the CDR3 gives the full variable domain: EAGVTQSPTHLIKTRGQQATLRCSPISGHTSVYWYQQALGLGLQFLLWYDEGEERNRGNFPPRFSGRQFPNYSSELNVNALELEDSALYLCASSLPNNLNYGYTFGSGTRLTVV.

The J gene is TRBJ1-1, the V gene TRBV19, with 8 positions matching TRBD1. V shed 6 bases and J 4 bases; nucleotides not matched to a gene: 7. The CDR3 covers 14 residues. Germline V gene lookup returns CDR1 LNHDA and CDR2 SQIVND (reference sequence). CDR3 DNA sequence: TGTGCCAGTAGGCCTCAGGGGGCTGGCACTGAAGCTTTCTTT. Its translation is CASRPQGAGTEAFF.

The V and J genes are TRBV27 and TRBJ2-5; D is unclear. The germline gives CDR1 MNHEY, CDR2 SMNVEV (reference sequence). The CDR3 spans 13 residues. With 6 bases removed from V and 3 bases from J, the gap between germline ends came to 11 bases. In DNA, the CDR3 is TGTGCCAGCAGCCTTACTTTCAAAGAGACCCAGTACTTC. Encoded protein: CASSLTFKETQYF.

The chain carries TRBV19 and TRBJ2-2; 10 bases agree with TRBD2. CDR3 length equals 18 residues. The V gene end was trimmed by 6 bases and the J gene end by 0 bases; junction bases not matched to a gene: 10. Germline assignment: CDR1 LNHDA and CDR2 SQIVND (reference sequence). CDR3: CASRGSGRNWANTGELFF. The CDR3 nucleotides read TGTGCCAGTAGAGGTAGCGGGAGGAACTGGGCGAACACCGGGGAGCTGTTTTTT.

V usage is TRBV19 and J usage is TRBJ1-4; 10 nucleotides align to TRBD1. The CDR3 contains 14 residues. V lost 4 bases, J lost 6 bases, and 2 bases stayed unmatched. CDR1 LNHDA and CDR2 SQIVND come from the germline V gene (reference sequence). The CDR3 DNA is TGTGCCAGTAGTACGACAGGGGGCTATGAAAAACTGTTTTTT. Translated, it gives CASSTTGGYEKLFF.

This chain uses TRBV19 with TRBJ1-5; D might be TRBD1 (6 bases). Germline assignment: CDR1 LNHDA and CDR2 SQIVND (reference sequence). Trimming took off 4 bases at V and 0 bases at J, with 7 bases between the two ends. The CDR3 is 14 residues long. CDR3 in DNA: TGTGCCAGTAGTACGGACAGTAGCAATCAGCCCCAGCATTTT. This sequence encodes CASSTDSSNQPQHF.

The rearrangement joins TRBV7-2 to TRBJ2-5; TRBD2 matches at 11 bases. This CDR3 region has 17 residues. V lost 4 bases to trimming and J lost 4 bases; unmatched junction nucleotides: 11. Germline V lookup: CDR1 SGHTA, CDR2 FQGNSA. In DNA form, the CDR3 reads TGTGCCAGCAGCTCCGGACTAACTAGCGGGGGTAGAGAGACCCAGTACTTC. As protein: CASSSGLTSGGRETQYF.

The rearrangement joins TRBV18 to TRBJ2-3, with 8 bases matching TRBD2. The germline V gene has CDR1 KGHSH and CDR2 LQKENI. The V segment lost 3 bases and the J segment 8 bases; nucleotides outside the gene matches: 13. The CDR3 runs 16 residues. The CDR3 protein is CASSPKAGTSSVTQYF. The CDR3 nucleotides read TGTGCCAGCTCACCGAAAGCCGGGACTAGTAGTGTTACGCAGTATTTT.

In its sample, this clone was seen once. In DNA, the CDR3 is TGTGCCTGGAGCCTAGGAGAAACAGGTTACGAGCAGTACTTC. Translation gives CAWSLGETGYEQYF. The rearrangement joins TRBV30 to TRBJ2-7, with D maybe TRBD1 (5 bases). This CDR3 region has 14 residues. V lost 3 bases, J lost 4 bases, and 16 bases lay in between. CDR1 GTSNPN and CDR2 SVGIG come from the germline V gene (reference sequence). The whole variable domain, filled in from reference TRBV30 and TRBJ2-7, reads SQTIHQWPATLVQPVGSPLSLECTVEGTSNPNLYWYRQAAGRGLQLLFYSVGIGQISSEVPQNLSASRPQDRQFILSSKKLLLSDSGFYLCAWSLGETGYEQYFGPGTRLTVT.

The chain is built from TRBV9 and TRBJ1-1, with 8 bases aligning to TRBD1. Trimming removed 0 bases from V and 13 bases from J; junction bases left unmatched: 11. Germline values: CDR1 SGDLS, CDR2 YYNGEE. The CDR3 extends over 14 amino acids. CDR3 DNA: TGTGCCAGCAGCGTAGGGGGACAGGATTTTGAGGTTTTCTTT. Encoded protein: CASSVGGQDFEVFF.

This clone showed up just once. This sequence joins TRBV19 and TRBJ1-5; 11 bases are a match to TRBD1. Trimming cost V 5 bases and J 9 bases; bases outside gene matches: 9. Germline V gene data show CDR1 as LNHDA and CDR2 as SQIVND (reference sequence). The length of the CDR3 is 15 residues. CDR3: CASSYLGQGARPQHF. In DNA form, the CDR3 reads TGTGCCAGTAGTTACCTAGGACAGGGGGCTCGGCCCCAGCATTTT.

The rearrangement uses TRBV5-4 and TRBJ2-5; D possibly corresponds to TRBD1 (6 bases). From germline, CDR1 is SGHNT and CDR2 YYREEE (reference sequence). V was cut by 0 bases and J by 2 bases, with 14 bases left in between. The CDR3 sequence is 16 residues long. CDR3 in amino acids: CASSLANTGWQETQYF. CDR3 DNA sequence: TGTGCCAGCAGCTTGGCCAATACAGGGTGGCAAGAGACCCAGTACTTC.

J is TRBJ1-4 and V is TRBV7-6; TRBD1 might be the D (5 bases). Per the germline V gene, CDR1 is SGHVS and CDR2 is FNYEAQ. The CDR3 is 15 residues long. V was shortened by 3 bases and J by 4 bases, with 12 bases between the two germline ends. The CDR3 bases are TGTGCCAGCAGCTTGGGGGGACGGATTAATGAAAAACTGTTTTTT. Translating gives CASSLGGRINEKLFF.

The genes are TRBV18 and TRBJ1-6, with 11 bases matching TRBD1. V lost 5 bases and J lost 9; bases outside the gene matches: 3. There are 14 residues in the CDR3. Germline V gives CDR1 KGHSH, CDR2 LQKENI. CDR3 DNA sequence: TGTGCCAGCTCAGCCGGGACAGGGGGTTCACCCCTCCACTTT. Translated, it gives CASSAGTGGSPLHF. The full variable domain, its missing parts supplied by reference TRBV18 and TRBJ1-6, is NAGVMQNPRHLVRRRGQEARLRCSPMKGHSHVYWYRQLPEEGLKFMVYLQKENIIDESGMPKERFSAEFPKEGPSILRIQQVVRGDSAAYFCASSAGTGGSPLHFGNGTRLTVT.

V and J are TRBV5-1 and TRBJ2-3, with D perhaps matching TRBD2 (5 bases). The germline V and J ends were trimmed by 1 base and 5 bases, with 17 bases remaining between them. Germline assignment: CDR1 SGHRS and CDR2 YFSETQ. This CDR3 spans 16 amino acids. CDR3 nucleotide sequence: TGCGCCAGCAGCTTGACGGGGTCCGGGAATTTAGATACGCAGTATTTT. This encodes CASSLTGSGNLDTQYF.

By its share, this clone is medium-sized (0.01 to 0.1%). This chain connects TRBV4-1 to TRBJ1-5; tentatively, D is TRBD1 (6 bases). This CDR3 comprises 14 residues. CDR1 MGHRA and CDR2 YSYEKL come from the germline V gene. V was trimmed by 0 bases and J by 5 bases, leaving 8 bases between them. CDR3 in amino acids: CASSQESGDQPQHF. CDR3 nucleotides: TGCGCCAGCAGCCAAGAATCAGGGGATCAGCCCCAGCATTTT.

The chain employs TRBV19 and TRBJ2-4; weak D call: TRBD1 (6 bases). V lost 11 bases, J lost 8 bases, and 19 bases lay in between. The CDR3 runs to 13 residues. CDR1 and CDR2 (germline): LNHDA, SQIVND (reference sequence). CDR3 sequence: CALGERGKDIQYF. The CDR3 DNA sequence: TGTGCCCTGGGGGAGAGGGGGAAGGACATTCAGTACTTC.

This clone was seen only once. The rearrangement joins TRBV7-9 to TRBJ2-7; 7 positions match TRBD1. The CDR3 length is 13 residues. Germline lookup yields CDR1 SEHNR and CDR2 FQNEAQ (reference sequence). V was pared by 5 bases and J by 2 bases, with 3 bases of the junction left unmatched. The CDR3 reads CASSRGQAYEQYF. Written as DNA, the CDR3 is TGTGCCAGCAGCCGAGGACAGGCCTACGAGCAGTACTTC.

The gene calls are TRBV9 and TRBJ2-7; 13 bases are shared with TRBD2. Germline loops: CDR1 SGDLS, CDR2 YYNGEE. The CDR3 has 18 residues. The junction had 6 bases not matched to a gene; V was cut back by 0 bases and J by 0 bases. CDR3 sequence: CASSVASGLAGVSYEQYF. In DNA form, the CDR3 reads TGTGCCAGCAGCGTAGCTTCTGGACTAGCGGGGGTCTCCTACGAGCAGTACTTC.

This clone has only one observation. The chain joins TRBV2 to TRBJ2-7; tentative D call: TRBD2 (6 bases). The CDR3 has 15 amino acids. Germline V CDR1 and CDR2: SNHLY, FYNNEI. V lost 2 bases to trimming and J lost 4 bases, with 15 bases between them. For the CDR3, the DNA is TGTGCCAGCAGTGAAATAATGGTCGGGGGTTACGAGCAGTACTTC. Protein product: CASSEIMVGGYEQYF.

The rearrangement joins TRBV25-1 to TRBJ2-7, with D tentatively TRBD1 (6 bases). The CDR3 is made up of 15 amino acids. Between the trimmed V and J ends, which lost 3 bases and 1 base, there was a span of 13 bases. CDR1 is MGHDK, CDR2 SYGVNS, per germline. The CDR3 region has the DNA TGTGCCAGCAGTGATTTGGGGACACAGTCCTACGAGCAGTACTTC. It is translated as CASSDLGTQSYEQYF.

The chain carries TRBV5-1 and TRBJ2-1; 7 nucleotides align to TRBD2. V dropped 3 bases and J dropped 7; count of bases not matched to a gene: 13. In germline, CDR1 is SGHRS, CDR2 YFSETQ. The CDR3 is 16 amino acids. CDR3 nucleotide sequence: TGCGCCAGCAGCTCGGGCACCGGGACTAAAATAAATGAGCAGTTCTTC. This sequence encodes CASSSGTGTKINEQFF.